The present T cell receptor beta chain was sequenced within a study of T cells in Graves' hyperthyroidism and ophthalmopathy. Overall study: Before any treatment, at initial diagnosis, peripheral blood was collected.

This clonotype was seen a few times. Its antigen is not identified. Amplification of TCR beta CDR3 regions was performed using RNA transcripts as template. RT-PCR in the first round (using the HTBI primer set) targeted the TCR CDR3. TCRdb recomputed calls from the multiplex PCR reads with MiXCR, one row per CDR3 protein. The table records over 250,000 distinct CDR3 sequences, about 20% of them present only once. The authors obtained PBMCs from more than 9.5 ml of fresh peripheral blood. Study-wide points: Stable hyperthyroidism was separated from ophthalmopathy by a model based on 13 V-J features. Most thyroid clonotypes expanded above 0.001 appeared in blood too.

Between the trimmed V and J ends, which lost 2 bases and 4 bases, there was a span of 6 bases. The germline gives CDR1 WSHSY, CDR2 SAAADI. CDR3 length equals 13 residues. Material: blood. The V gene is TRBV10-2, the J gene TRBJ1-3; D remains ambiguous. This TCR was recovered from a man aged 30 to 39 with Graves' ophthalmopathy. The CDR3 bases are TGCGCCAGCAGTGAGCGGGAAGGAAACACCATATATTTT. This translates into CASSEREGNTIYF.